The T cell receptor beta chain under discussion was sequenced for a study of cytomegalovirus exposure and HLA in healthy donors. Background on the study: For the approximately 360 genotyped donors, roughly 81% fell within the Caucasian-associated ancestry cluster.

Per germline, CDR1 SGHTA and CDR2 FQGNSA. V shed 0 bases, J shed 2 bases, and the junction held 2 bases outside the gene matches. CDR3 length: 15 residues. PCR employed 60 Vbeta and 13 Jbeta primers. Generated by immunoSEQ multiplex PCR, the TCRdb table keeps only in-frame clones and is missing some. The table has about 130,000 clones, roughly 78% seen once. Broader study findings: HLA-A and HLA-B allele assignments for most subjects were reportedly predicted accurately using TCR beta sequences. In a later analysis, HLA-associated beta chains showed higher expansion and lower generation probabilities than comparable chains. A later analysis reportedly found that, within productive TCRs, an Asian-associated ancestry cluster had fewer N-insertions than the mean observed across the approximately 600 donors.

Turning to this clone: Its specificity is unknown.

This sequence was found in a man younger than 45 in good health and CMV-seropositive. The chain combines TRBV7-2 with TRBJ1-1; 8 nucleotides agree with TRBD1. Sequencing was performed on PBMCs. CDR3 in DNA: TGTGCCAGCAGCTTAGCGACAGGGGCTAACACTGAAGCTTTCTTT. Translation gives CASSLATGANTEAFF.